This T cell receptor (beta chain) was identified in a study of CD8 T cells in Susac syndrome. The CDR3 extends over 13 amino acids. Germline V gene lookup returns CDR1 ENHRY and CDR2 SYGVKD. The V gene lost 2 bases and the J gene lost 8 bases, with 10 bases spanning the gap. TCR beta from blood CD8+ and CD4+ T cells was sequenced. Random-hexamer reverse transcription was applied to roughly 0.45 to 1 ug RNA. Each CDR3 protein is one row after TCRdb ran MiXCR on the immunoSEQ multiplex PCR reads. The data show about 250,000 distinct CDR3 sequences, 80% to 95% seen once. J is TRBJ1-5 and V is TRBV10-3; D not certain. The origin of this receptor is a human donor with multiple sclerosis. Sequenced material: CD4+ T cells from PBMCs. This chain's CDR3 is CAISEPPPEPQHF. The CDR3 DNA sequence: TGTGCCATCAGTGAGCCCCCCCCCGAGCCCCAGCATTTT.